The following is a T cell receptor beta chain sequence with its context. Its antigen is undetermined. The data are from a study of vaccination effects on CD4 cells after COVID-19. V was pared by 1 base and J by 10 bases, with 15 bases between. The CDR3 has 14 amino acids. Germline assignment: CDR1 SGHTA and CDR2 FQGNSA. Some clones are missing from TCRdb's copy, which holds only in-frame ones; the method was immunoSEQ multiplex PCR. The data hold 55,000 to 65,000 clones, with 80% to 90% observed a single time. Viral peptide pool expansion of antigen-specific CD4+ T cells preceded sequencing in the ViraFEST assay. Upon completion of 10 to 11 days in culture, CD4+ T cells were isolated. Vaccine recipients lacked prior SARS-CoV-2 infection and had negative nucleocapsid antibodies. PBMC cultures contained 1.5 million to 2 million cells per well, approximately 10 IU/ml IL-2 and around 9.4 ug/ml peptides. Half the medium was replaced with IL-2 medium on days 3 and 7.

The sample here was CD4+ T cells from PBMCs cultured with HCoV-229E spike peptides, taken before COVID-19 vaccination. V gene TRBV7-2 combines with J gene TRBJ2-3; D tentatively reads TRBD1 or TRBD2 (5 bases each). The TCR sequence derives from a human donor who received a COVID-19 vaccine. CDR3 coding DNA: TGTGCCAGCAGCTTAGACGGGACGAGGGGTCCGCAGTATTTT. Its translation is CASSLDGTRGPQYF.